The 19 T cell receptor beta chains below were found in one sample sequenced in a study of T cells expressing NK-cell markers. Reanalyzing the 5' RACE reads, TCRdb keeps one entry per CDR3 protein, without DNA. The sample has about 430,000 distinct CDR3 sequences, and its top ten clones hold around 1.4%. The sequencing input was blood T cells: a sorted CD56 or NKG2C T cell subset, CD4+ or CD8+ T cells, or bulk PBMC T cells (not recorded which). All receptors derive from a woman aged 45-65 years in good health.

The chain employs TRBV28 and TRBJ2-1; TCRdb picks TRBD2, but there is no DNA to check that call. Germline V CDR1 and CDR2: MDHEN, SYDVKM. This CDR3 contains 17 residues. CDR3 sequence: CASSSTRASGKYNEQFF. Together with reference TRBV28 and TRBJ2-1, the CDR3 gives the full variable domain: DVKVTQSSRYLVKRTGEKVFLECVQDMDHENMFWYRQDPGLGLRLIYFSYDVKMKEKGDIPEGYSVSREKKERFSLILESASTNQTSMYLCASSSTRASGKYNEQFFGPGTRLTVL.

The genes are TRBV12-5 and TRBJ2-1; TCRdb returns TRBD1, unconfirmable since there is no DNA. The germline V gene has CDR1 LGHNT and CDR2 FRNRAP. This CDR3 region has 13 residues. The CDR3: CASEHPPGGEQFF.

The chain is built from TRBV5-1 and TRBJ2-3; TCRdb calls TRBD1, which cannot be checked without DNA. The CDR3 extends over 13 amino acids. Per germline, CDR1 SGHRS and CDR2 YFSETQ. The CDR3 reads CASRIPGEDTQYF.

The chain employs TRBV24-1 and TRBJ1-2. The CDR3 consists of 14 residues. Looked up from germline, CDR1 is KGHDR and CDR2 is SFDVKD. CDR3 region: CATSDWEGLYGYTF.

CDR3 protein: CASTKGPGTDTQYF. V gene TRBV19 combines with J gene TRBJ2-3; the D gene TCRdb calls, TRBD1, cannot be checked with no DNA. There are 14 residues in the CDR3. The germline V gene encodes CDR1 LNHDA and CDR2 SQIVND (reference sequence). The whole variable domain, remainder taken from reference TRBV19 and TRBJ2-3, is DGGITQSPKYLFRKEGQNVTLSCEQNLNHDAMYWYRQDPGQGLRLIYYSQIVNDFQKGDIAEGYSVSREKKESFPLTVTSAQKNPTAFYLCASTKGPGTDTQYFGPGTRLTVL.

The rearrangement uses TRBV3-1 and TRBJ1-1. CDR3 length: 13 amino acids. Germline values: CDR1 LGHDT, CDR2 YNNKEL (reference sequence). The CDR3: CASSQAGRGEAFF. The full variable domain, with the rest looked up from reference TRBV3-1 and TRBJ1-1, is DTAVSQTPKYLVTQMGNDKSIKCEQNLGHDTMYWYKQDSKKFLKIMFSYNNKELIINETVPNRFSPKSPDKAHLNLHINSLELGDSAVYFCASSQAGRGEAFFGQGTRLTVV.

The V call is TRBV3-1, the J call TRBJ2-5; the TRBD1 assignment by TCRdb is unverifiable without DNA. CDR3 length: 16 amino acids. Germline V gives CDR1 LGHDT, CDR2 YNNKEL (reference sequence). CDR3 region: CASSHVTGGRGETQYF.

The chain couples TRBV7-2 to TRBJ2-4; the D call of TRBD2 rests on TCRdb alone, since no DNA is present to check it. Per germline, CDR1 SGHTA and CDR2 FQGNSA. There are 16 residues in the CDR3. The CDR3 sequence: CASRRAGTSGRNIQYF.

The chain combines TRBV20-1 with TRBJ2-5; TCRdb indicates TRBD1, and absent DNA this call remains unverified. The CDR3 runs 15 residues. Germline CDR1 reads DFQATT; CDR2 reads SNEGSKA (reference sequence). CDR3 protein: CSASPRGGRVETQYF.

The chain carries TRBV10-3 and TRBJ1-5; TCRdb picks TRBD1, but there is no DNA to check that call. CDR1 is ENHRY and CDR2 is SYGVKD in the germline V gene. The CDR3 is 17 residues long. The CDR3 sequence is CAISESSGTDSNQPQHF.

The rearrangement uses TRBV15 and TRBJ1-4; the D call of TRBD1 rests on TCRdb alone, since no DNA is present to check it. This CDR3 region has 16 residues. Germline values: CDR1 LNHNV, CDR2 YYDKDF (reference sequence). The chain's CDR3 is CATSSEPGRLNEKLFF. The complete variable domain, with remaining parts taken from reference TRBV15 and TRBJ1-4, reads DAMVIQNPRYQVTQFGKPVTLSCSQTLNHNVMYWYQQKSSQAPKLLFHYYDKDFNNEADTPDNFQSRRPNTSFCFLDIRSPGLGDTAMYLCATSSEPGRLNEKLFFGSGTQLSVL.

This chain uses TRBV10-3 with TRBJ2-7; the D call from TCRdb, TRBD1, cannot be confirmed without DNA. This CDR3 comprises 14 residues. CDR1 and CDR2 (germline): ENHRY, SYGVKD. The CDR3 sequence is CAISDTGGGYEQYF.

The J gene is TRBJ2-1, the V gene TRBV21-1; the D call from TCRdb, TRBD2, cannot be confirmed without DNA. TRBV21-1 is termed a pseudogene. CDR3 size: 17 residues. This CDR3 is CASSKRVAGGSYNEQFF.

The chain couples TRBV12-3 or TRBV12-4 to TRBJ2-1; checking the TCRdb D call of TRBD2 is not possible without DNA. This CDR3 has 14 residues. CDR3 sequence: CATEPIRRFNEQFF.

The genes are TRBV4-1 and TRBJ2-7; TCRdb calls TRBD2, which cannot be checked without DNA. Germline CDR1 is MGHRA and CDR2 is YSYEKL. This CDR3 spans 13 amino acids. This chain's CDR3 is CASRDTRGDEQYF.

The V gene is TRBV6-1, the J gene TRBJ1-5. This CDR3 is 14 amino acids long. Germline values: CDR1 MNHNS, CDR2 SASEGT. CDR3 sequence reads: CASSEYRNNQPQHF.

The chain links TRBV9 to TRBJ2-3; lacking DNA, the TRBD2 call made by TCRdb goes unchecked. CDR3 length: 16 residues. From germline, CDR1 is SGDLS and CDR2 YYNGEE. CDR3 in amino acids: CASSVTSGRVGDTQYF.

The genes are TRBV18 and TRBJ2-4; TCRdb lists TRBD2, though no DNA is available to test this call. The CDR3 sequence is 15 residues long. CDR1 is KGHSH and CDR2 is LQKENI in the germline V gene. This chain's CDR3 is CASSNRDGLQYIQYF.

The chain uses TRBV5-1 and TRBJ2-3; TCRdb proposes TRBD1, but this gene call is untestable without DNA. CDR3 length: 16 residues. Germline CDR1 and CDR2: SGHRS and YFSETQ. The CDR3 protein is CASSLGTGAPTDTQYF.